One sample yielded the 16 T cell receptor beta chains listed below, sequenced in a study of shared clonotypes between healthy human individuals. TCRdb's copy holds only in-frame clones and misses some; the assay was immunoSEQ multiplex PCR. Among fewer than 2.5 million clones, 93% were seen once, and the ten largest hold 0.36%. The sequencing input was naive CD4+ T cells from PBMCs. Subset described: CD45RA+ positively selected. The receptor set was obtained from a young man in good health. Some clones in this sample may be carry-over from other donors' samples.

The chain joins TRBV2 to TRBJ1-5, with D perhaps TRBD1 (6 bases). The CDR3 has 14 amino acids. Germline V gene lookup returns CDR1 SNHLY and CDR2 FYNNEI. With 7 bases removed from V and 0 bases from J, the gap between germline ends came to 10 bases. The CDR3 protein is CASKGQHSNQPQHF. CDR3 coding DNA: TGTGCCAGCAAAGGACAGCATAGCAATCAGCCCCAGCATTTT.

Comments on this clone: This specimen includes other DNA sequences encoding the same CDR3. The CDR3 loop is CASSPGTQETQYF. CDR3 sequence (DNA): TGTGCCAGCTCCCCCGGGACCCAAGAGACCCAGTACTTC. The rearrangement links TRBV18 to TRBJ2-5; D might be TRBD1 or TRBD2, each matching 5 bases. This CDR3 region has 13 residues. Germline CDR1 KGHSH, CDR2 LQKENI. The ends were cut back, 6 bases at V and 1 base at J, with 9 bases in the middle.

J is TRBJ2-7 and V is TRBV7-2; D could derive from TRBD1 or TRBD2 (6 bases each). The CDR3 contains 16 residues. The V and J ends lost 1 base and 0 bases respectively, with 13 bases between them. Germline V gene data show CDR1 as SGHTA and CDR2 as FQGNSA. The CDR3 nucleotides are TGTGCCAGCAGCTTAGTGGGGGGCTCTAGCTCCTACGAGCAGTACTTC. Translation: CASSLVGGSSSYEQYF.

The chain carries TRBV5-1 and TRBJ2-1, with TRBD2 identical over 10 bases. The germline V gene has CDR1 SGHRS and CDR2 YFSETQ. V shed 6 bases, J shed 1 base, and the junction held 10 bases outside the gene matches. The CDR3 is made up of 17 amino acids. The CDR3: CASTLRTSGYSYNEQFF. CDR3 coding DNA: TGCGCCAGCACCCTTCGGACTAGCGGATATTCCTACAATGAGCAGTTCTTC.

This clone was seen just once. J is TRBJ1-3 and V is TRBV18; tentatively, D is TRBD1 (5 bases). With 0 bases removed from V and 2 bases from J, the gap between germline ends came to 8 bases. CDR3 size: 15 residues. Germline V gives CDR1 KGHSH, CDR2 LQKENI. The CDR3 sequence is CASSPPGTPGNTIYF. CDR3 nucleotide sequence: TGTGCCAGCTCACCACCCGGGACCCCTGGAAACACCATATATTTT. Full variable domain (rest looked up from reference TRBV18 and TRBJ1-3): NAGVMQNPRHLVRRRGQEARLRCSPMKGHSHVYWYRQLPEEGLKFMVYLQKENIIDESGMPKERFSAEFPKEGPSILRIQQVVRGDSAAYFCASSPPGTPGNTIYFGEGSWLTVV.

A note on this clone: Additional DNA sequences in this sample encode the identical CDR3. V gene TRBV5-1 combines with J gene TRBJ2-7, with D possibly called TRBD1 or TRBD2 (5 bases each). There are 14 residues in the CDR3. Per germline, CDR1 SGHRS and CDR2 YFSETQ. V lost 4 bases and J 6 bases, leaving 17 bases between the germline ends. In nucleotides, the CDR3 is TGCGCCAGCAGCCCAACCTCAGGGAGTGGCGAGCAGTACTTC. This sequence encodes CASSPTSGSGEQYF.

CDR3 region: CASSPDSGSRYEQYF. For the CDR3, the DNA is TGCGCCAGCAGCCCCGACAGCGGGAGCAGGTACGAGCAGTACTTC. The chain couples TRBV5-1 to TRBJ2-7, with 8 bases that match TRBD2. The length of the CDR3 is 15 residues. V dropped 4 bases and J dropped 4; count of bases not matched to a gene: 10. Germline assignment: CDR1 SGHRS and CDR2 YFSETQ.

CDR3 nucleotides: TGTGCCAGCAGCTACCCCTCGGCCCAGATCTACGAGCAGTACTTC. Amino acids: CASSYPSAQIYEQYF. J is TRBJ2-5 and V is TRBV7-9, with no clear D. Near its end, the DNA agrees better with TRBJ2-7, so the J call may be wrong. Per germline, CDR1 SEHNR and CDR2 FQNEAQ (reference sequence). The length of the CDR3 is 15 residues.

The V call is TRBV29-1, the J call TRBJ1-2; 10 bases map to TRBD1. The length of the CDR3 is 17 residues. Germline V CDR1 and CDR2: SQVTM, ANQGSEA. Unmatched junction bases numbered 16, after V lost 7 bases and J lost 2 bases. CDR3 sequence: CSALSPLPGQGNYGYTF. CDR3 bases: TGCAGCGCCCTGTCGCCCCTTCCGGGACAGGGGAACTATGGCTACACCTTC.

V usage is TRBV6-6 and J usage is TRBJ1-5, with D unresolved. The CDR3 contains 14 residues. Trimming took off 0 bases at V and 6 bases at J, with 9 bases between the two ends. The germline gives CDR1 MNHNY, CDR2 SVGAGI (reference sequence). The CDR3 protein is CASSYSGLSQPQHF. DNA of the CDR3: TGTGCCAGCAGTTACTCTGGATTGAGTCAGCCCCAGCATTTT.

V usage is TRBV29-1 and J usage is TRBJ2-5, with 8 bases aligning to TRBD2. CDR3 size: 13 residues. CDR1 and CDR2 (germline): SQVTM, ANQGSEA. Trimming cost V 4 bases and J 4 bases; bases outside gene matches: 5. CDR3 region: CSVVGLAGETQYF. The CDR3 bases are TGCAGCGTTGTGGGTCTAGCGGGAGAGACCCAGTACTTC.

The rearrangement links TRBV9 to TRBJ1-6, with D uncertain. Germline CDR1 and CDR2: SGDLS and YYNGEE. CDR3 length: 14 amino acids. The V and J ends lost 3 bases and 7 bases respectively, with 11 bases between them. The CDR3 DNA is TGTGCCAGCAGCGGCTCGACGGGGAATTCACCCCTCCACTTT. Its translation: CASSGSTGNSPLHF.

The chain uses TRBV7-3 and TRBJ2-1; D perhaps matches TRBD2 (6 bases). V lost 1 base, J lost 4 bases, and 14 bases lay in between. The CDR3 extends over 16 amino acids. Germline assignment: CDR1 SGHTA and CDR2 FQGTGA. The CDR3 loop reads CASSLMGTGGYNEQFF. DNA for the CDR3: TGTGCCAGCAGCTTAATGGGGACTGGTGGGTACAATGAGCAGTTCTTC.

The gene calls are TRBV18 and TRBJ2-1; 8 nucleotides match TRBD2. This CDR3 has 15 amino acids. V was pared by 1 base and J by 7 bases, with 6 bases of the junction left unmatched. Germline V CDR1 and CDR2: KGHSH, LQKENI. The CDR3 DNA reads TGTGCCAGCTCACCACTACTAGCGGCAAGGAATGAGCAGTTCTTC. It yields the protein CASSPLLAARNEQFF.

The chain recombines TRBV15 with TRBJ2-7; 7 bases align to TRBD1. The V segment lost 5 bases and the J segment 3 bases; nucleotides outside the gene matches: 7. This CDR3 contains 14 residues. The germline V gene has CDR1 LNHNV and CDR2 YYDKDF (reference sequence). The CDR3 DNA follows: TGTGCCACCAGCCGGTTAGGGGGCAACTACGAGCAGTACTTC. Its protein is CATSRLGGNYEQYF.

The chain combines TRBV6-5 with TRBJ2-7; possible D gene TRBD2, 6 bases. This CDR3 contains 14 residues. V was cut by 6 bases and J by 6 bases, with 18 bases left in between. Germline V gives CDR1 MNHEY, CDR2 SVGAGI. CDR3 sequence: CASRGTVLSVEQYF. In DNA, the CDR3 is TGTGCCAGCAGGGGGACTGTTTTGTCCGTCGAGCAGTACTTC.